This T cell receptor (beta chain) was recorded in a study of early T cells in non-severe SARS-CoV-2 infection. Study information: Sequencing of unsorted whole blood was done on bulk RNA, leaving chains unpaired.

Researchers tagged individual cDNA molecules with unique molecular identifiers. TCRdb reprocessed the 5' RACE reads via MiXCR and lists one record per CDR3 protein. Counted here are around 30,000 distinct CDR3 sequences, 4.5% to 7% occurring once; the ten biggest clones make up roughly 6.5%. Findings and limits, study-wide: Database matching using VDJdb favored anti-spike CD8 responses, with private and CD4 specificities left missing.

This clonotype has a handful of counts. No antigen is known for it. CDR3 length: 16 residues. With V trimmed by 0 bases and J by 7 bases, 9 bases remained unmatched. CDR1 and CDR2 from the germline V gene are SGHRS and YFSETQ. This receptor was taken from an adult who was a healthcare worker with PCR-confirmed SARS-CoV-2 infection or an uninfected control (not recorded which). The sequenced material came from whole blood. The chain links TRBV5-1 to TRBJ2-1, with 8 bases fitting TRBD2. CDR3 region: CASSLVPAGEWNEQFF. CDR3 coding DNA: TGCGCCAGCAGCTTGGTTCCAGCGGGAGAGTGGAATGAGCAGTTCTTC.